This TCR beta chain is from a study of blood T cell repertoires in COVID-19. Across the study: Italy, Spain and the United States were the sources of the convalescent and acute COVID-19 samples. The analysed material was cDNA or gDNA that came from T cells, B-cell-depleted T cells, or PBMCs.

As processed by the authors: Reference gene primer amplification yielded estimated nucleated cell counts. Sequencing used immunoSEQ multiplex PCR; TCRdb keeps in-frame clones, though not all of them. V and J calls and clone size come straight from that table; D and trimming were deduced from the DNA. The sample lists about 130,000 clones; about 90% were seen once. The CDR3 consists of 16 residues. The germline V gene has CDR1 SGHTA and CDR2 FQGNSA. V was clipped by 4 bases and J by 0 bases, with 16 bases between them. The rearrangement uses TRBV7-2 and TRBJ2-7; D perhaps matches TRBD2 (7 bases). The sequenced sample consisted of peripheral blood. The sequence was obtained from a man aged 50-59 years with active COVID-19. CDR3 in DNA: TGTGCCAGCAGCTCGAGACCGGCGGGGGCCTCCTACGAGCAGTACTTC. Translation gives CASSSRPAGASYEQYF.